The rows below give T cell receptor beta chains drawn from one sample of a study of high-grade serous ovarian cancer treatment subgroups. Generated by immunoSEQ multiplex PCR, the TCRdb table keeps only in-frame clones and is missing some. In the table there are about 39,000 clones, approximately 81% of which are singletons. The source material was tumor tissue. These receptors all stem from a human donor with high-grade serous ovarian cancer. The CDR3 runs from the conserved cysteine through the conserved F or W. Fields, in order: D gene, J gene, V gene, clone size, CDR3 protein, CDR3 DNA. A D gene is named only where the DNA matches it firmly. Expanded clones are given a class, and other clones once, few, many or no size at all.

. | TRBJ2-7 | TRBV10-3 | . | CAISDGEGWSSYEQYF | TGTGCCATCAGCGATGGCGAGGGATGGTCCTCCTACGAGCAGTACTTC
. | TRBJ2-5 | TRBV28 | . | CASSLKVPRTQYF | TGTGCCAGCAGTTTAAAGGTCCCAAGAACCCAGTACTTC
TRBD2 | TRBJ2-5 | TRBV5-1 | . | CASSAPGREWETQYF | TGCGCCAGCAGCGCCCCGGGGAGGGAGTGGGAGACCCAGTACTTC
. | TRBJ2-1 | TRBV4-2 | . | CASSQGGGETIEQFF | TGTGCCAGCAGCCAGGGAGGTGGGGAAACGATTGAGCAGTTCTTC
. | TRBJ1-6 | TRBV14 | . | CASSLGNYHSPLHF | TGTGCCAGCAGCCTCGGGAACTACCATTCACCCCTCCACTTT
. | TRBJ2-7 | TRBV6-6 | . | CASSSGTGYEQYF | TGTGCCAGCAGTTCGGGCACCGGGTACGAGCAGTACTTC
. | TRBJ1-5 | TRBV2 | . | CASSAFFLRVEGNQPQHF | TGTGCCAGCAGTGCGTTCTTTCTTCGGGTGGAGGGCAATCAGCCCCAGCATTTT
TRBD1 | TRBJ1-2 | TRBV5-5 | few | CASSGRGRRGYTF | TGTGCCAGCAGCGGGAGGGGGCGACGGGGCTACACCTTC
. | TRBJ2-7 | TRBV5-1 | . | CASSLEGIYEQYF | TGCGCCAGCAGCCTCGAAGGAATATACGAGCAGTACTTC
. | TRBJ2-3 | TRBV14 | once | CASSQDLRTDTQYF | TGTGCCAGCAGCCAAGATCTGAGGACAGATACGCAGTATTTT
TRBD2 | TRBJ2-3 | TRBV5-1 | . | CASTQTSGTDTQYF | TGCGCCAGCACCCAAACTAGCGGCACAGATACGCAGTATTTT
. | TRBJ1-1 | TRBV20-1 | . | CSARGGEAFF | TGCAGTGCCCGCGGGGGGGAAGCTTTCTTT
. | TRBJ1-1 | TRBV28 | once | CASYKGGALWTEAFF | TGTGCCAGCTACAAAGGGGGGGCGCTTTGGACTGAAGCTTTCTTT
. | TRBJ2-1 | TRBV30 | . | CAWGMGGQPFF | TGTGCCTGGGGAATGGGAGGACAGCCGTTCTTC
. | TRBJ1-5 | TRBV10-2 | few | CASSAPGGEPQHF | TGCGCCAGCAGTGCCCCTGGGGGGGAGCCCCAGCATTTT
TRBD2 | TRBJ2-2 | TRBV9 | . | CASSPGGGELFF | TGTGCCAGCAGCCCGGGAGGCGGGGAGCTGTTTTTT
. | TRBJ1-5 | TRBV19 | . | CASSISNQPQHF | TGTGCCAGTAGTATCTCCAATCAGCCCCAGCATTTT
. | TRBJ1-3 | TRBV4-1 | . | CASSQVPFSGNTIYF | TGCGCCAGCAGCCAAGTGCCTTTCTCTGGAAACACCATATATTTT
. | TRBJ2-2 | TRBV2 | . | CASKSELSSSGELFF | TGTGCCAGCAAGTCGGAGCTAAGTTCATCCGGGGAGCTGTTTTTT
. | TRBJ1-1 | TRBV6-4 | . | CASSDNVGLGGTEAFF | TGTGCCAGCAGTGACAACGTCGGACTAGGGGGGACTGAAGCTTTCTTT
. | TRBJ2-1 | TRBV2 | . | CASSEENNEQFF | TGTGCCAGCAGTGAAGAAAACAATGAGCAGTTCTTC
TRBD2 | TRBJ2-7 | TRBV12-5 | . | CASGLVHVKIAGAYEQYF | TGTGCTAGTGGTTTGGTACATGTGAAGATAGCGGGAGCATACGAGCAGTACTTC
TRBD2 | TRBJ2-1 | TRBV11-2 | . | CASSLGGLAFYNEQFF | TGTGCCAGCAGCTTAGGTGGACTAGCGTTCTACAATGAGCAGTTCTTC
. | TRBJ1-2 | TRBV5-8 | . | CASSRQFNYGYTF | TGTGCCAGCAGCCGACAGTTCAACTATGGCTACACCTTC
. | TRBJ1-1 | TRBV19 | . | CASSPRVVAEAFF | TGTGCCAGTAGTCCGAGAGTTGTGGCTGAAGCTTTCTTT
TRBD1 | TRBJ1-1 | TRBV19 | . | CASSMGTGMNTEAFF | TGTGCCAGTAGTATGGGGACAGGGATGAACACTGAAGCTTTCTTT
TRBD1 | TRBJ1-1 | TRBV18 | few | CASSSTGFNTEAFF | TGTGCCAGCTCATCGACAGGGTTCAACACTGAAGCTTTCTTT
. | TRBJ2-1 | TRBV28 | few | CASSYPRGGEQFF | TGTGCCAGCAGTTACCCCCGCGGTGGTGAGCAGTTCTTC
. | TRBJ1-5 | TRBV29-1 | once | CSVGTARGEPQHF | TGCAGCGTTGGGACGGCCCGTGGTGAGCCCCAGCATTTT
. | TRBJ2-7 | TRBV25-1 | . | CASSQGFYEQYF | TGTGCCAGCAGCCAGGGGTTCTACGAGCAGTACTTC
. | TRBJ1-1 | TRBV19 | few | CASSIAVEAFF | TGTGCCAGTAGTATAGCGGTTGAAGCTTTCTTT
TRBD1 | TRBJ1-2 | TRBV6-5 | . | CASSLDRDNYGYTF | TGTGCCAGCAGTTTAGACAGGGATAACTATGGCTACACCTTC
TRBD1 | TRBJ2-3 | TRBV19 | . | CASRDRDYYSTDTQYF | TGTGCCAGCCGGGACAGGGATTATTATAGCACAGATACGCAGTATTTT
. | TRBJ2-3 | TRBV4-3 | . | CASSHNKRGYTDTQYF | TGCGCCAGCAGCCACAACAAACGGGGTTACACAGATACGCAGTATTTT
. | TRBJ2-7 | TRBV18 | . | CASSRGAGATYEQYF | TGTGCCAGCTCCAGGGGTGCAGGGGCAACCTACGAGCAGTACTTC
. | TRBJ1-1 | TRBV5-5 | . | CASSLAWGGITFF | TGTGCCAGCAGCTTGGCCTGGGGGGGCATAACTTTCTTT
. | TRBJ1-5 | TRBV28 | . | CASSPYREFGQPQHF | TGTGCCAGCAGTCCCTACAGGGAGTTCGGTCAGCCCCAGCATTTT
. | TRBJ2-1 | TRBV5-1 | . | CASSPQDSYNEQFF | TGCGCCAGCAGCCCTCAGGATTCCTACAATGAGCAGTTCTTC
. | TRBJ2-5 | TRBV19 | . | CASSPPRGDGDRTQYF | TGTGCCAGTAGTCCCCCCCGGGGGGATGGGGACAGGACCCAGTACTTC
TRBD2 | TRBJ2-1 | TRBV4-1 | once | CASSQAIVAGSNEQFF | TGCGCCAGCAGCCAAGCAATAGTAGCGGGAAGCAATGAGCAGTTCTTC
. | TRBJ2-2 | TRBV7-3 | . | CASSFGNTGELFF | TGTGCCAGCAGCTTCGGCAACACCGGGGAGCTGTTTTTT
. | TRBJ2-7 | TRBV10-3 | . | CAISMTISREQYF | TGTGCCATCAGCATGACCATTTCCCGCGAGCAGTACTTC
. | TRBJ2-1 | TRBV11-2 | . | CASSRSRGNEQFF | TGTGCCAGCAGTCGATCTCGGGGTAATGAGCAGTTCTTC
. | TRBJ2-1 | TRBV19 | . | CASQIRANEQFF | TGTGCCAGCCAGATCAGGGCCAATGAGCAGTTCTTC
. | TRBJ2-5 | TRBV11-3 | . | CASSLGLQETQYF | TGTGCCAGCAGCTTAGGACTCCAAGAGACCCAGTACTTC
TRBD1 | TRBJ1-3 | TRBV6-6 | . | CASSPQGGRFTIYF | TGTGCCAGCAGTCCTCAGGGGGGACGATTCACCATATATTTT
. | TRBJ2-6 | TRBV7-2 | . | CASRHSGANVLTF | TGTGCCTCCAGACACTCTGGGGCCAACGTCCTGACTTTC
. | TRBJ1-4 | TRBV27 | . | CASSLSKGSGEKLFF | TGTGCCAGCAGTTTATCGAAGGGCAGCGGGGAAAAACTGTTTTTT
TRBD2 | TRBJ2-7 | TRBV7-2 | . | CASSLGTSGPLEQYF | TGTGCCAGCAGCCTAGGGACTAGCGGCCCCCTGGAGCAGTACTTC
. | TRBJ1-5 | TRBV7-9 | . | CASSFGLGPGNQPQHF | TGTGCCAGCAGCTTCGGGTTGGGGCCGGGGAATCAGCCCCAGCATTTT
TRBD2 | TRBJ2-7 | TRBV25-1 | . | CASTAGAEQYF | TGTGCCAGCACAGCGGGAGCCGAGCAGTACTTC
. | TRBJ1-2 | TRBV10-3 | few | CAIRKAGYGYTF | TGTGCCATCCGGAAGGCGGGCTATGGCTACACCTTC
. | TRBJ1-1 | TRBV7-9 | . | CASSLETNTEAFF | TGTGCCAGCAGCTTAGAGACTAACACTGAAGCTTTCTTT
. | TRBJ1-4 | TRBV4-3 | . | CASSQGTPTNEKLFF | TGCGCCAGCAGCCAAGGGACACCAACTAATGAAAAACTGTTTTTT
. | TRBJ1-4 | TRBV5-1 | . | CASSLAGRTAATNEKLFF | TGCGCCAGCAGCTTGGCGGGACGTACCGCTGCAACTAATGAAAAACTGTTTTTT
. | TRBJ1-2 | TRBV6-5 | . | CASSPGTLGYGYTF | TGTGCCAGCAGCCCCGGGACCTTAGGGTATGGCTACACCTTC
. | TRBJ2-1 | TRBV9 | once | CASSVGRGEQFF | TGTGCCAGCAGCGTAGGGCGGGGTGAGCAGTTCTTC
TRBD1 | TRBJ1-2 | TRBV5-1 | . | CASSPRQGDGYTF | TGCGCCAGCAGCCCCAGACAGGGGGATGGCTACACCTTC
. | TRBJ2-4 | TRBV7-9 | medium-sized | CASRGEAKNIQYF | TGTGCCAGCAGAGGAGAAGCCAAAAACATTCAGTACTTC
. | TRBJ2-7 | TRBV5-6 | . | CASSLGQVPYEQYF | TGTGCCAGCAGCTTGGGGCAGGTCCCCTACGAGCAGTACTTC